This is a list of T cell receptor beta chains from one sample in a study of beta chain features in type 1 diabetes. Clones were read by immunoSEQ multiplex PCR, and TCRdb kept only the in-frame ones, dropping some. The sample includes around 40,000 clones, about 65% of them seen just once. Material for sequencing was Tregs from blood. Every receptor here comes from a woman aged 30 to 39 in good health. Both conserved end residues are part of each CDR3. D genes are given only for firm matches. Size tells how often a clone was seen (once, few, many) or the class of an expanded clone, and some rows leave it out.

j_call | clone_size | d_call | v_call | cdr3_nt | cdr3_aa
TRBJ2-7 | NA | TRBD2 | TRBV28 | TGTGCCAGCAGTTTTAGCGGGAGGTACCTCCGCGAGCAGTACTTC | CASSFSGRYLREQYF
TRBJ1-1 | NA | NA | TRBV4-3 | TGCGCCAGTAAATCTCGGGGAGGGACTGAAGCTTTCTTT | CASKSRGGTEAFF
TRBJ2-7 | once | NA | TRBV19 | TGTGCCAGTAGTAACCGCAGGGCCTACGAGCAGTACTTC | CASSNRRAYEQYF
TRBJ2-1 | few | TRBD2 | TRBV4-3 | TGCGCCAGCAGCCGCGGGAGTGGGGGCAATGAGCAGTTCTTC | CASSRGSGGNEQFF
TRBJ2-3 | NA | TRBD2 | TRBV15 | TGTGCCACCAGCAACGGACTAGCGGGAGGAAGGGGCACAGATACGCAGTATTTT | CATSNGLAGGRGTDTQYF
TRBJ1-2 | NA | TRBD1 | TRBV18 | TGTGCCAGCTCTCAAGGACAGGTGGAGAACTATGGCTACACCTTC | CASSQGQVENYGYTF
TRBJ2-7 | few | NA | TRBV6-5 | TGTGCCAGCAGATCTAGACCCTACGAGCAGTACTTC | CASRSRPYEQYF
TRBJ1-4 | few | TRBD1 | TRBV10-3 | TGTGCCATCAGTGAGTCGCTGACAGGGGATAATGAAAAACTGTTTTTT | CAISESLTGDNEKLFF
TRBJ1-1 | few | NA | TRBV6-5 | TGTGCCAGCGGCTACACTGAAGCTTTCTTT | CASGYTEAFF
TRBJ2-2 | NA | NA | TRBV29-1 | TGCAGCGTGGCTATGAGCGGCACCACCGGGGAGCTGTTTTTT | CSVAMSGTTGELFF
TRBJ2-3 | NA | NA | TRBV5-4 | TGTGCCAGCAGCCTCCACCCGGGGGCAGCGGGGAACACAGATACGCAGTATTTT | CASSLHPGAAGNTDTQYF
TRBJ2-5 | NA | NA | TRBV5-1 | TGCGCCAGCAGCTTGGGGGGCAGGGAAGAGACCCAGTACTTC | CASSLGGREETQYF
TRBJ2-2 | few | NA | TRBV9 | TGTGCCAGCAGCCTGAGGCCTAGCGCTGGCGGGGAGCTGTTTTTT | CASSLRPSAGGELFF
TRBJ2-5 | NA | TRBD2 | TRBV5-1 | TGCGCCAGCAGCAGACTAGCGGGAGAAGAGACCCAGTACTTC | CASSRLAGEETQYF
TRBJ2-2 | NA | NA | TRBV5-1 | TGCGCCAGCAGCTCTGGACTGCGGGCCGGGGAGCTGTTTTTT | CASSSGLRAGELFF